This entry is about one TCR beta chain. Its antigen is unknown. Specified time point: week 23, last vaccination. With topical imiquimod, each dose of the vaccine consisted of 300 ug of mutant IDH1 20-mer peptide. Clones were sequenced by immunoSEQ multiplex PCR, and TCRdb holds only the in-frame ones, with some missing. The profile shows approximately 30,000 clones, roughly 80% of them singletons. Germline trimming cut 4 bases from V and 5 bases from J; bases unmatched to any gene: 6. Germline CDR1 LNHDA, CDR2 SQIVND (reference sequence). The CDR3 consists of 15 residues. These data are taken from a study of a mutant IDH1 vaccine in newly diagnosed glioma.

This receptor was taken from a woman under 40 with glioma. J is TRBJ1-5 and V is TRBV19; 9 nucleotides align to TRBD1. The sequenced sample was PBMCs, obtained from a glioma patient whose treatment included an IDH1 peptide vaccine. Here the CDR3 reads CASSTWTGVDQPQHF. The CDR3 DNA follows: TGTGCCAGTAGTACCTGGACAGGGGTCGATCAGCCCCAGCATTTT.